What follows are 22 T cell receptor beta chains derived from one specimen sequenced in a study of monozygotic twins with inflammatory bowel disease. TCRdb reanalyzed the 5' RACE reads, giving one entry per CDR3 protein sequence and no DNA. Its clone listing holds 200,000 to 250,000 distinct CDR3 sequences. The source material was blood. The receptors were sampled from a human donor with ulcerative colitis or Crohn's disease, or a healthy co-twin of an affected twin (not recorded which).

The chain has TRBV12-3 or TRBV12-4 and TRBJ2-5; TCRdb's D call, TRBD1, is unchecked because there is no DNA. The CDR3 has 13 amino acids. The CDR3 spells CASSQRQGEAQYF.

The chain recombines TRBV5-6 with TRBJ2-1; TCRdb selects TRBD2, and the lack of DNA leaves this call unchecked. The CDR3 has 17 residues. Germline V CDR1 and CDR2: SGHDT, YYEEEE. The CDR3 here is CASSPMTSGRAGDEQFF.

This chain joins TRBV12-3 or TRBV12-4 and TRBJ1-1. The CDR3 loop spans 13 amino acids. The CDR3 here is CASRRDSGTEAFF.

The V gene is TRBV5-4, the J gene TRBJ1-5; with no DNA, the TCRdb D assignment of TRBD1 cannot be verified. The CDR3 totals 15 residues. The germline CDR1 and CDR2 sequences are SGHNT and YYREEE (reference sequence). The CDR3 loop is CASSSDRNSNQPQHF.

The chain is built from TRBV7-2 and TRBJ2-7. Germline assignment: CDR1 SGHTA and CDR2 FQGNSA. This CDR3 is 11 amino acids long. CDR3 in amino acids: CASSLVDEQYF.

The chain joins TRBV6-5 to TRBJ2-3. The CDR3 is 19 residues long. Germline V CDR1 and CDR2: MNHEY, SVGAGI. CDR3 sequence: CASSYSLGGSAHSTDTQYF.

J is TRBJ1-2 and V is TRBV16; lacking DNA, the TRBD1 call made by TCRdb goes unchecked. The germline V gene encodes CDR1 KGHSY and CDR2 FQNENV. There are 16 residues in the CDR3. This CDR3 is CASSPRGGTANYGYTF.

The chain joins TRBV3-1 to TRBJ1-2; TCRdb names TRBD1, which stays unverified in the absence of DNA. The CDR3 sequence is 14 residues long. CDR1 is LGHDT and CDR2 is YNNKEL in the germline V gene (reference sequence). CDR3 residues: CASSQDDRIYGYTF.

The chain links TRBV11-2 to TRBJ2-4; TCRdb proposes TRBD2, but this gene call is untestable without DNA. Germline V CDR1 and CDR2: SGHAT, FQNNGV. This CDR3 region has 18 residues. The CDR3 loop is CASSPFLRTRDTKNIQYF.

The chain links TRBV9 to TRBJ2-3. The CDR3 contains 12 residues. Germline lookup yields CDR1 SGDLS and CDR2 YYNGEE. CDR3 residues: CAPTVTQNTQYF.

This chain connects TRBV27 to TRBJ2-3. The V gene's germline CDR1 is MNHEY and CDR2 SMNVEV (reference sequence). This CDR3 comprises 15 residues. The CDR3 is CASSSRIFGTDTQYF.

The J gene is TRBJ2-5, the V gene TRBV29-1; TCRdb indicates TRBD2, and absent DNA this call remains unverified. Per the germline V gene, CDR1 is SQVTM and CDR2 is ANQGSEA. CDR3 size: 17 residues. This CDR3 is CSVGMLAGGLVSETQYF.

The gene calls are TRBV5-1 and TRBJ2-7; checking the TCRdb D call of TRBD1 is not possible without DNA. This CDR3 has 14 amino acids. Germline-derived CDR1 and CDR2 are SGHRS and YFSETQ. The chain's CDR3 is CASRMGGSSYEQYF.

This CDR3 reads CASSPSPSPGYEQYF. This chain joins TRBV18 and TRBJ2-7; absent DNA, TCRdb's TRBD2 call cannot be checked. This CDR3 has 15 residues. The germline CDR1 and CDR2 sequences are KGHSH and LQKENI.

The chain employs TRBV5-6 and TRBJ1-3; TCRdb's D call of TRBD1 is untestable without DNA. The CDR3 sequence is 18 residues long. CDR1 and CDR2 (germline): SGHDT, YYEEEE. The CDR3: CASSFYRQDGDSGNTIYF.

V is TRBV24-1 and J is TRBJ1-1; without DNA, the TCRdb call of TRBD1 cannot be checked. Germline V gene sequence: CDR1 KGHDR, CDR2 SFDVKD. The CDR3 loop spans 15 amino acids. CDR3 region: CATSDLGTGWSEAFF.

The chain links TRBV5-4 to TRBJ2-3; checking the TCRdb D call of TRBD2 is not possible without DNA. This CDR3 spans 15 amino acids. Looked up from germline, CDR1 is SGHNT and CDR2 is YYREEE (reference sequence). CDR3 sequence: CASSRTSGDTDTQYF.

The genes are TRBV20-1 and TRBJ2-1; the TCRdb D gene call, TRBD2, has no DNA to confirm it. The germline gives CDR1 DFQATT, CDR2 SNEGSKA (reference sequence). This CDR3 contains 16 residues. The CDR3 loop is CSAHSGGVGDYNEQFF.

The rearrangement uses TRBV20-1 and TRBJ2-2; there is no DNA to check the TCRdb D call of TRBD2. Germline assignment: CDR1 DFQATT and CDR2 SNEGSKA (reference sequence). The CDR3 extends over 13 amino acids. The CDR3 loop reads CSSLAGGTGELFF.

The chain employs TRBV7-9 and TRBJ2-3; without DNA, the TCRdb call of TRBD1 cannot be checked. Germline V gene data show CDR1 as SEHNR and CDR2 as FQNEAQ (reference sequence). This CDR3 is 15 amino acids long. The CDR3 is CASSVRDAASDTQYF.

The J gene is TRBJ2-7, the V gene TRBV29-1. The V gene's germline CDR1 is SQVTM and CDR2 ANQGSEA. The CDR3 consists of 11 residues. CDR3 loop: CSIGTLQEQYF.

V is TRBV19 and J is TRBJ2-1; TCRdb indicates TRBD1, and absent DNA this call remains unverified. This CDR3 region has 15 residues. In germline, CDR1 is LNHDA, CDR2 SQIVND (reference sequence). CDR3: CASSINRVAYNEQFF.